What follows are 10 T cell receptor beta chains derived from one specimen sequenced in a study of shared clonotypes between healthy human individuals. The repertoire was sequenced with immunoSEQ multiplex PCR; TCRdb's copy has only in-frame clones and lacks some. The top ten hold 0.3% to 0.4% of the sample, which has millions of clones, more than 80% seen once. The sequenced material came from naive CD4+ T cells from PBMCs. This sample's subset: CD45RA+ positively selected. These receptors originate from a man younger than 35 in good health. Some clones in this sample may be carry-over from other donors' samples.

The chain links TRBV5-4 to TRBJ2-1; no definite D call. V was shortened by 0 bases and J by 4 bases, with 14 bases between the two germline ends. This CDR3 contains 16 residues. Per the germline V gene, CDR1 is SGHNT and CDR2 is YYREEE (reference sequence). Here the CDR3 reads CASSLEARLSYNEQFF. The CDR3 nucleotides read TGTGCCAGCAGCTTGGAGGCGCGGTTGAGTTACAATGAGCAGTTCTTC.

In regard to this clone: The same CDR3 is also encoded by other DNA sequences in this sample. This chain uses TRBV5-1 with TRBJ2-5; 10 nucleotides align to TRBD2. This CDR3 is 15 amino acids long. Unmatched junction bases numbered 4, after V lost 1 base and J lost 4 bases. CDR1 SGHRS and CDR2 YFSETQ come from the germline V gene. The CDR3 loop reads CASSLLAGVGETQYF. DNA for the CDR3: TGCGCCAGCAGCTTGCTAGCGGGAGTAGGAGAGACCCAGTACTTC.

The CDR3 DNA reads TGTGCCAGCAGTTTTAGTGTCGGGGAGCTGTTTTTT. This gives the protein CASSFSVGELFF. V usage is TRBV27 and J usage is TRBJ2-2, with no clear D. Trimming stripped 3 bases from V and 7 bases from J, with 6 bases between. The CDR3 length is 12 residues. Germline-derived CDR1 and CDR2 are MNHEY and SMNVEV (reference sequence).

Concerning this clone itself: The identical CDR3 is also encoded by other nucleotide sequences in the sample. The chain recombines TRBV7-9 with TRBJ2-7; a weak D match, TRBD1 (7 bases). This CDR3 is built from 14 residues. CDR1 is SEHNR, CDR2 FQNEAQ, per germline (reference sequence). V was shortened by 5 bases and J by 2 bases, with 13 bases between the two germline ends. The CDR3 DNA reads TGTGCCAGCAGCCTCCAGGGGGGACCCTACGAGCAGTACTTC. This gives the protein CASSLQGGPYEQYF. The variable domain in full, with the rest retrieved from reference TRBV7-9 and TRBJ2-7, is DTGVSQNPRHKITKRGQNVTFRCDPISEHNRLYWYRQTLGQGPEFLTYFQNEAQLEKSRLLSDRFSAERPKGSFSTLEIQRTEQGDSAMYLCASSLQGGPYEQYFGPGTRLTVT.

The chain carries TRBV7-3 and TRBJ2-3; 8 bases are a match to TRBD2. CDR1 SGHTA and CDR2 FQGTGA come from the germline V gene. The V gene end was trimmed by 5 bases and the J gene end by 10 bases; junction bases not matched to a gene: 14. This CDR3 has 15 residues. CDR3 sequence: CASSAPGTSHESQYF. CDR3 bases: TGTGCCAGCAGCGCCCCCGGGACTAGTCATGAATCGCAGTATTTT. Drawing the rest from reference TRBV7-3 and TRBJ2-3, the complete variable domain is GAGVSQTPSNKVTEKGKYVELRCDPISGHTALYWYRQSLGQGPEFLIYFQGTGAADDSGLPNDRFFAVRPEGSVSTLKIQRTERGDSAVYLCASSAPGTSHESQYFGPGTRLTVL.

The chain carries TRBV7-2 and TRBJ1-5; TRBD1 matches 8 bases. Trimming cost V 5 bases and J 5 bases; bases outside gene matches: 5. The CDR3 loop spans 14 amino acids. Germline V gives CDR1 SGHTA, CDR2 FQGNSA. For the CDR3, the DNA is TGTGCCAGCAGCGCGGACAGGGTTGATCAGCCCCAGCATTTT. Residues: CASSADRVDQPQHF.

This chain links TRBV15 with TRBJ1-1, with D maybe TRBD1 (5 bases). Germline V gives CDR1 LNHNV, CDR2 YYDKDF (reference sequence). Trimming shortened V by 0 bases and J by 4 bases, and 12 bases separated the two germline ends. The CDR3 spans 15 residues. The chain's CDR3 is CATSRDWGGSTEAFF. The CDR3 DNA follows: TGTGCCACCAGCAGAGATTGGGGGGGAAGCACTGAAGCTTTCTTT.

This chain connects TRBV5-1 to TRBJ2-2; 11 positions match TRBD2. The CDR3 length is 15 residues. The V gene's germline CDR1 is SGHRS and CDR2 YFSETQ. V dropped 0 bases and J dropped 7; count of bases not matched to a gene: 2. The CDR3 bases are TGCGCCAGCAGCTTGGAACTAGCGGGAGTCGGGGAGCTGTTTTTT. Translating gives CASSLELAGVGELFF.

This chain uses TRBV9 with TRBJ1-2; D is ambiguous. CDR1 and CDR2 (germline): SGDLS, YYNGEE. V gave up 3 bases and J gave up 6 bases, with 18 bases separating them. The CDR3 totals 15 residues. CDR3: CASSASRTLYDGYTF. The CDR3 nucleotides are TGTGCCAGCAGCGCATCGAGGACCCTCTACGATGGCTACACCTTC.

V and J are TRBV7-2 and TRBJ2-5, with D perhaps matching TRBD1 or TRBD2 (5 bases each). V was shortened by 1 base and J by 10 bases, with 25 bases between the two germline ends. Germline V CDR1 and CDR2: SGHTA, FQGNSA. The CDR3 runs to 17 residues. The CDR3 nucleotides read TGTGCCAGCAGCTTAGGTACAGGCCGAGCTAGCATGGGGGACCAGTACTTC. Translated: CASSLGTGRASMGDQYF.